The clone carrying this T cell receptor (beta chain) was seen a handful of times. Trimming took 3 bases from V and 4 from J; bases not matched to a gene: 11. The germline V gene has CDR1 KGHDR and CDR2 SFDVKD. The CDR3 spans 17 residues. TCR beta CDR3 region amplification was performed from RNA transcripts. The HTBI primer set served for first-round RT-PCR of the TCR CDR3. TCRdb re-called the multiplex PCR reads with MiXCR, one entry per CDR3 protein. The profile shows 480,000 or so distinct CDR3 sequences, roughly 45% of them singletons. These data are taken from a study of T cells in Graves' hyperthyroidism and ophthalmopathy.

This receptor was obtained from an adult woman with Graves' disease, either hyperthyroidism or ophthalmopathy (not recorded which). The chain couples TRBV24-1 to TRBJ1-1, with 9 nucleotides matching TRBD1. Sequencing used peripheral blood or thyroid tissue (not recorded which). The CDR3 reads CATSDTPGQGGVTEAFF. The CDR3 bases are TGTGCCACCAGTGATACACCGGGACAGGGTGGTGTCACTGAAGCTTTCTTT.